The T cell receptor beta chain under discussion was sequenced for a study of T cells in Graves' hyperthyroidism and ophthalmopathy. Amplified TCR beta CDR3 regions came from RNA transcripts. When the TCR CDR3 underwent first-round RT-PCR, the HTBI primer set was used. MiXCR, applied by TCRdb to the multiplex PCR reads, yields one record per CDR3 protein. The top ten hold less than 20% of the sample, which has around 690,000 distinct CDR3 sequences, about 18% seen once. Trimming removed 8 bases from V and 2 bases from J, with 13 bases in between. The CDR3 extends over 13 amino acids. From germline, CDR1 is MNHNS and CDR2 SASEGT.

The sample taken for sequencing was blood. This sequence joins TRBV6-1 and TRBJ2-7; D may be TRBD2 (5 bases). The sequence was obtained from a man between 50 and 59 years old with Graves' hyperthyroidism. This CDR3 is CASLSGTTYEQYF. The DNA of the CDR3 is TGTGCCAGCTTATCGGGAACTACCTACGAGCAGTACTTC.